These T cell receptor beta chains were read from a single sample in a study of blood T cell repertoires in COVID-19. Generated by immunoSEQ multiplex PCR, the TCRdb table keeps only in-frame clones and is missing some. The sample holds 150,000 to 200,000 clones, around 90% seen once. The source material was peripheral blood. The receptors stem from a man aged 50 or older with acute or convalescent COVID-19. The CDR3 runs from the conserved cysteine through the conserved F or W. Each record gives: V gene, clone size, D gene, J gene, CDR3 protein, CDR3 DNA. The D gene is left open where the match is weak. Rows may omit the clone size; those that give it use once, few, many or a size class.

>TRBV6-1|-|TRBD1|TRBJ2-1
CASSEGQAPYNEQFF
TGTGCCAGCAGTGAGGGACAGGCCCCTTACAATGAGCAGTTCTTC
>TRBV28|-|-|TRBJ1-2
CASRAFYGYTF
TGTGCCAGCAGGGCTTTCTATGGCTACACCTTC
>TRBV10-3|-|TRBD1|TRBJ1-1
CAISESHLGQGYIEAFF
TGTGCCATCAGTGAGTCGCATCTCGGACAGGGGTATATTGAAGCTTTCTTT
>TRBV10-1|-|TRBD1|TRBJ2-2
CATRQGRTGELFF
TGCGCCACCAGACAGGGGAGAACCGGGGAGCTGTTTTTT
>TRBV3-1/TRBV3-2|-|-|TRBJ2-3
CASMAGGTDTQYF
TGTGCCAGCATGGCCGGGGGCACAGATACGCAGTATTTT
>TRBV7-3|-|-|TRBJ2-3
CASSLDAGRTDTQYF
TGTGCCAGCAGCTTAGATGCGGGAAGGACAGATACGCAGTATTTT
>TRBV21-1|-|-|TRBJ2-4
CASSGRDRENKNIQYF
TGTGCCAGCAGCGGGCGGGACAGAGAAAACAAAAACATTCAGTACTTC
>TRBV6-5|-|TRBD1|TRBJ1-2
CASRRDRGLSGYTF
TGTGCCAGCAGAAGGGACAGGGGGCTTAGTGGCTACACCTTC
>TRBV6-5|-|-|TRBJ1-1
CASRERDYTEAFF
TGTGCCAGCAGGGAGCGAGATTACACTGAAGCTTTCTTT
>TRBV5-1|-|TRBD1|TRBJ1-1
CASSFSGQGYTEAFF
TGCGCCAGCAGCTTTTCGGGACAGGGCTACACTGAAGCTTTCTTT
>TRBV20-1|few|TRBD1|TRBJ1-2
CSASGQGRGYTF
TGCAGTGCTAGTGGACAGGGTCGGGGCTACACCTTC
>TRBV7-2|few|TRBD1|TRBJ1-2
CASSSGTGIVDGYTF
TGTGCCAGCAGTTCCGGGACAGGGATTGTCGATGGCTACACCTTC
>TRBV27|-|-|TRBJ1-4
CASSPTAGVNEKLFF
TGTGCCAGCAGTCCGACGGCAGGGGTTAATGAAAAACTGTTTTTT
>TRBV6-6|-|-|TRBJ1-5
CASRTGMDQPQHF
TGTGCCAGCAGAACTGGTATGGATCAGCCCCAGCATTTT
>TRBV21-1|-|-|TRBJ1-1
CASRPGIGSGTEAFF
TGTGCCAGCAGACCGGGTATAGGTAGCGGAACTGAAGCTTTCTTT
>TRBV4-3|-|-|TRBJ1-1
CASSQEVANTEAFF
TGCGCCAGCAGCCAAGAGGTAGCGAACACTGAAGCTTTCTTT
>TRBV11-2|-|TRBD2|TRBJ2-5
CASSRLAQETQYF
TGTGCCAGCAGCCGACTAGCGCAAGAGACCCAGTACTTC
>TRBV30|-|TRBD2|TRBJ2-4
CAWRRGGADIQYF
TGTGCCTGGAGACGGGGGGGCGCGGACATTCAGTACTTC
>TRBV30|-|-|TRBJ2-2
CTWSRLGGTGELFF
TGTACCTGGAGCCGGTTGGGGGGCACCGGGGAGCTGTTTTTT
>TRBV6-4|few|-|TRBJ1-5
CASSDFPRSPRNQPQHF
TGTGCCAGCAGTGACTTTCCCCGCTCCCCGCGAAATCAGCCCCAGCATTTT
>TRBV29-1|-|-|TRBJ1-1
CSVRRGSEAFF
TGCAGCGTCCGAAGGGGGTCTGAAGCTTTCTTT
>TRBV2|once|-|TRBJ2-3
CASRGDGTDTQYF
TGTGCCAGCAGAGGGGATGGCACAGATACGCAGTATTTT
>TRBV30|-|TRBD1|TRBJ2-1
CAWSWAGGHNEQFF
TGTGCCTGGAGTTGGGCAGGGGGCCACAATGAGCAGTTCTTC
>TRBV7-9|-|TRBD1|TRBJ1-5
CASSPGTGNQPQHF
TGTGCCAGCAGCCCCGGGACAGGCAATCAGCCCCAGCATTTT
>TRBV28|-|-|TRBJ2-2
CASSTTGSGSGELFF
TGTGCCAGCAGTACCACAGGGTCTGGGAGCGGGGAGCTGTTTTTT
>TRBV12-3/TRBV12-4|-|TRBD1|TRBJ1-2
CASRTGDQGYTF
TGTGCCAGCAGGACAGGGGATCAGGGCTACACCTTC
>TRBV28|-|TRBD2|TRBJ2-3
CASSASGGRGQYF
TGTGCCAGCAGTGCTTCGGGGGGTCGCGGGCAGTATTTT
>TRBV4-1|-|-|TRBJ2-3
CASSHPSGRRKGSTDTQYF
TGCGCCAGCAGCCACCCCTCCGGCAGGCGAAAAGGAAGCACAGATACGCAGTATTTT
>TRBV5-4|-|-|TRBJ2-5
CASSRDSLETQYF
TGTGCCAGCAGCCGGGACTCTTTAGAGACCCAGTACTTC
>TRBV4-3|-|TRBD1|TRBJ1-4
CASSPRDRGNEKLFF
TGCGCCAGCAGCCCGCGGGACAGGGGGAATGAAAAACTGTTTTTT
>TRBV19|-|TRBD1|TRBJ1-5
CASSTTGMNQPQHF
TGTGCCAGTAGTACGACAGGGATGAATCAGCCCCAGCATTTT
>TRBV28|-|-|TRBJ1-1
CASRASTAPRLAFF
TGTGCCAGCAGAGCATCAACGGCCCCGAGACTAGCTTTCTTT
>TRBV6-5|-|TRBD1|TRBJ1-2
CASSSGQPYGYTF
TGTGCCAGCAGTTCGGGACAGCCCTATGGCTACACCTTC
>TRBV7-9|-|-|TRBJ2-1
CASSPSSAGESAFF
TGTGCCAGCAGCCCCTCTAGCGCCGGTGAGTCGGCGTTCTTC
>TRBV3-1/TRBV3-2|-|TRBD2|TRBJ2-5
CASSQKRGFQETQYF
TGTGCCAGCAGCCAAAAGCGGGGGTTCCAAGAGACCCAGTACTTC
>TRBV30|once|TRBD1|TRBJ1-5
CAWRSRDRGLQPQHF
TGTGCCTGGAGGAGCCGGGACAGGGGGCTTCAGCCCCAGCATTTT
>TRBV18|once|-|TRBJ1-6
CASSPAASPFNSPLHF
TGTGCCAGCTCACCGGCGGCCTCACCGTTTAATTCACCCCTCCACTTT
>TRBV7-9|-|-|TRBJ1-1
CASSVGRAEAFF
TGTGCCAGCAGCGTTGGCAGGGCCGAAGCTTTCTTT
>TRBV6-6|once|TRBD1|TRBJ1-2
CASRVTGSGYGYTF
TGTGCCAGCAGGGTGACAGGGTCGGGCTATGGCTACACCTTC
>TRBV28|-|-|TRBJ1-1
CASSLPRNRVSNTEAFF
TGTGCCAGCAGTTTGCCTAGGAACAGGGTGTCAAACACTGAAGCTTTCTTT
>TRBV11-1|-|TRBD2|TRBJ2-1
CASSQGLAGAGEQFF
TGTGCCAGCAGCCAAGGACTAGCGGGAGCTGGCGAGCAGTTCTTC
>TRBV27|-|-|TRBJ2-1
CASSWSSGSEQFF
TGTGCCAGCAGTTGGTCCTCCGGGAGTGAGCAGTTCTTC
>TRBV4-1|-|TRBD2|TRBJ2-5
CASSQDWPGLGQETQYF
TGCGCCAGCAGCCAAGATTGGCCGGGACTAGGACAAGAGACCCAGTACTTC
>TRBV28|-|-|TRBJ1-4
CASTLSNEKLFF
TGTGCCAGCACCCTTTCTAATGAAAAACTGTTTTTT
>TRBV29-1|-|-|TRBJ2-3
CSVTQATDTQYF
TGCAGCGTCACTCAAGCCACAGATACGCAGTATTTT
>TRBV30|-|-|TRBJ1-1
CAWNLLGGVTEAFF
TGTGCCTGGAACCTCCTCGGCGGAGTCACTGAAGCTTTCTTT
>TRBV6-5|-|TRBD2|TRBJ2-1
CASSYGTSGYNEQFF
TGTGCCAGCAGTTACGGGACTAGCGGCTACAATGAGCAGTTCTTC
>TRBV28|-|TRBD2|TRBJ2-4
CASSRGGLAKNIQYF
TGTGCCAGCAGCCGGGGGGGATTAGCCAAAAACATTCAGTACTTC